These 22 T cell receptor beta chains came from one sample sequenced in a study of cytotoxic CD8 clonotypes in ibrutinib-treated CLL. Using immunoSEQ multiplex PCR, the repertoire was profiled, and TCRdb retains in-frame clones only, with some absent. In the table there are tens of thousands of clones, around 68% of which are singletons. The sample in question was PBMCs, obtained before ibrutinib treatment. These receptors all stem from a human donor with chronic lymphocytic leukemia.

The rearrangement joins TRBV5-1 to TRBJ2-3; D possibly uses TRBD1 or TRBD2 (6 bases each). The CDR3 totals 15 residues. V shed 4 bases and J shed 5 bases, with 17 bases lying between them. Germline CDR1 is SGHRS and CDR2 is YFSETQ. The CDR3 sequence is CASSRRQVGGDTQYF. CDR3 nucleotide sequence: TGCGCCAGCAGCCGCAGACAGGTGGGGGGAGATACGCAGTATTTT.

By share of the sample, this clone is medium-sized. The chain couples TRBV5-1 to TRBJ1-2; TRBD1 aligns across 10 bases. The CDR3 runs 14 residues. In germline, CDR1 is SGHRS, CDR2 YFSETQ. J lost 4 bases, V lost 0 bases, and 0 bases had no gene match. The CDR3 DNA reads as TGCGCCAGCAGCTTGGGGACAGGGGGCTATGGCTACACCTTC. Its translation is CASSLGTGGYGYTF.

V usage is TRBV29-1 and J usage is TRBJ2-3; 8 nucleotides line up with TRBD1. With 7 bases clipped from V and 2 bases from J, the junction kept 5 bases outside the gene matches. The CDR3 spans 13 residues. The germline gives CDR1 SQVTM, CDR2 ANQGSEA. CDR3: CSATGADTDTQYF. The CDR3 DNA sequence: TGCAGCGCGACAGGGGCTGACACAGATACGCAGTATTTT.

The gene calls are TRBV12-5 and TRBJ2-1; a weak D match, TRBD2 (5 bases). With 3 bases removed from V and 4 bases from J, the gap between germline ends came to 25 bases. Germline V CDR1 and CDR2: LGHNT, FRNRAP. This CDR3 has 19 residues. The DNA of the CDR3 is TGTGCTAGTGGTTTCTCCATCGACGGGGTCGCCACCCTGTACAATGAGCAGTTCTTC. It specifies CASGFSIDGVATLYNEQFF.

The table lists this clone with a few counts. The chain has TRBV7-9 and TRBJ1-5; a possible D gene is TRBD1 (5 bases). V lost 4 bases, J lost 1 base, and 17 bases lay in between. Looked up from germline, CDR1 is SEHNR and CDR2 is FQNEAQ (reference sequence). The CDR3 covers 17 residues. The CDR3 is CASSSYQGASSNQPQHF. In nucleotides, the CDR3 is TGTGCCAGCAGCTCGTACCAGGGTGCAAGCAGCAATCAGCCCCAGCATTTT.

In its sample, this clone was seen once. V usage is TRBV6-1 and J usage is TRBJ1-1; D gene uncertain. The V gene lost 2 bases and the J gene lost 0 bases, with 4 bases spanning the gap. CDR3 length: 13 amino acids. CDR1 is MNHNS and CDR2 is SASEGT in the germline V gene. CDR3 region: CASSEWVNTEAFF. The DNA of the CDR3 is TGTGCCAGCAGTGAATGGGTGAACACTGAAGCTTTCTTT.

This clone came up a few times. CDR3 nucleotides: TGTGCCAGCAGCGGGGCGACAGGGGGCGGTTACGAGCAGTACTTC. It yields the protein CASSGATGGGYEQYF. The chain has TRBV7-6 and TRBJ2-7, with 10 bases fitting TRBD1. CDR1 is SGHVS, CDR2 FNYEAQ, per germline. The V segment lost 5 bases and the J segment 4 bases; nucleotides outside the gene matches: 8. The CDR3 is 15 residues long.

The chain couples TRBV5-6 to TRBJ2-2; possibly TRBD2 for D (6 bases). The V end was cut by 1 base, the J end by 4 bases, with 11 bases between. Germline V gene lookup returns CDR1 SGHDT and CDR2 YYEEEE. The length of the CDR3 is 15 residues. CDR3 DNA: TGTGCCAGCAGCTTGCGGGAGTTAATCACCGGGGAGCTGTTTTTT. Its protein is CASSLRELITGELFF.

The chain uses TRBV5-1 and TRBJ2-1; 7 positions agree with TRBD1. There are 15 residues in the CDR3. V lost 0 bases to trimming and J lost 4 bases; unmatched junction nucleotides: 4. Germline lookup yields CDR1 SGHRS and CDR2 YFSETQ. The CDR3 loop reads CASSLDRGLYNEQFF. CDR3 sequence (DNA): TGCGCCAGCAGCTTGGACAGGGGTCTTTACAATGAGCAGTTCTTC.

The genes are TRBV29-1 and TRBJ2-7; the D is unclear. Germline V CDR1 and CDR2: SQVTM, ANQGSEA. The V end was cut by 4 bases, the J end by 5 bases, with 15 bases between. This CDR3 comprises 13 residues. The CDR3 here is CSVALTLGHEQYF. CDR3 in DNA: TGCAGCGTTGCCCTAACGCTCGGGCACGAGCAGTACTTC.

This sequence joins TRBV19 and TRBJ2-6, with no clear D. The CDR3 extends over 14 amino acids. Germline V gene lookup returns CDR1 LNHDA and CDR2 SQIVND (reference sequence). Trimming cost V 10 bases and J 3 bases, with 13 bases left between them. CDR3 sequence (DNA): TGTGCCACCGACGTGGCAGTTGGGGCCAACGTCCTGACTTTC. Protein sequence: CATDVAVGANVLTF.

The CDR3 nucleotides are TGTGCCAGCAGCGTAGGCGGGAGTTATGGCTACACCTTC. It codes for CASSVGGSYGYTF. The chain joins TRBV9 to TRBJ1-2; D gene unclear. Germline CDR1 and CDR2: SGDLS and YYNGEE. V was shortened by 0 bases and J by 5 bases, with 8 bases between the two germline ends. The CDR3 is made up of 13 amino acids.

J is TRBJ2-1 and V is TRBV20-1; the match to TRBD2 covers 12 bases. J was trimmed by 15 bases and V by 6 bases; bases with no gene match: 6. Per germline, CDR1 DFQATT and CDR2 SNEGSKA (reference sequence). This CDR3 region has 11 residues. CDR3 sequence: CSALAGGSVFF. CDR3 DNA: TGCAGTGCGCTAGCGGGAGGGTCGGTGTTCTTC.

V and J are TRBV7-2 and TRBJ2-5, with 7 bases identical to TRBD1. This CDR3 is built from 15 residues. Germline-derived CDR1 and CDR2 are SGHTA and FQGNSA. Trimming removed 0 bases from V and 1 base from J; junction bases left unmatched: 2. This chain's CDR3 is CASSLAGTVQETQYF. The CDR3 DNA follows: TGTGCCAGCAGCTTAGCAGGGACAGTCCAAGAGACCCAGTACTTC.

CDR3 amino acids: CASRRTGGLNEQFF. CDR3 coding DNA: TGTGCCAGCAGGAGGACAGGGGGTTTAAATGAGCAGTTCTTC. The chain uses TRBV28 and TRBJ2-1, with TRBD1 matching over 10 bases. Germline V gene sequence: CDR1 MDHEN, CDR2 SYDVKM. The CDR3 sequence is 14 residues long. V was clipped by 6 bases and J by 7 bases; unmatched bases: 6.

The chain recombines TRBV18 with TRBJ2-7, with D perhaps TRBD2 (6 bases). Germline V CDR1 and CDR2: KGHSH, LQKENI. The CDR3 runs 14 residues. V lost 2 bases to trimming and J lost 7 bases, with 15 bases between them. This chain's CDR3 is CASSPGGITGEQYF. CDR3 bases: TGTGCCAGCTCACCAGGAGGGATCACTGGTGAGCAGTACTTC.

The chain couples TRBV5-4 to TRBJ2-7, with 9 positions matching TRBD2. The ends lost 4 bases at V and 2 bases at J; junction bases unmatched: 7. Germline CDR1 is SGHNT and CDR2 is YYREEE (reference sequence). The CDR3 sequence is 15 residues long. CDR3: CASSHPTSGAYEQYF. For the CDR3, the DNA is TGTGCCAGCAGCCATCCGACTAGCGGTGCCTACGAGCAGTACTTC. The full variable domain, completed using reference TRBV5-4 and TRBJ2-7, is ETGVTQSPTHLIKTRGQQVTLRCSSQSGHNTVSWYQQALGQGPQFIFQYYREEENGRGNFPPRFSGLQFPNYSSELNVNALELDDSALYLCASSHPTSGAYEQYFGPGTRLTVT.

The V gene is TRBV4-1, the J gene TRBJ1-5; tentative D call: TRBD1 (5 bases). V lost 4 bases and J lost 11, with 15 bases in between. This CDR3 has 13 residues. CDR1 and CDR2 from the germline V gene are MGHRA and YSYEKL. The CDR3 nucleotides read TGCGCCAGCAGCCCACGGGGGATTGACGCCCAGCATTTT. Translated, it gives CASSPRGIDAQHF.

A few counts support this clone. J is TRBJ2-1 and V is TRBV7-9, with 12 bases lining up with TRBD1. The V and J ends lost 3 bases and 5 bases, in that order; junction bases with no gene match: 8. CDR3 size: 17 residues. Germline loops: CDR1 SEHNR, CDR2 FQNEAQ (reference sequence). The CDR3 sequence is CASSLLGTGGNHNEQFF. The CDR3 coding sequence is TGTGCCAGCAGCTTGCTCGGGACAGGGGGCAACCACAATGAGCAGTTCTTC.

A remark on this clone: One junction end does not reproduce the germline sequence, and a read error may be involved. V is TRBV7-2 and J is TRBJ1-1; D unresolved. CDR1 and CDR2 from the germline V gene are SGHTA and FQGNSA. The CDR3 is 13 residues long. The CDR3 DNA is TGCGCCAGCAGCCCTTACAGAAACACTGAAGCTTTCTTT. Amino acids: CASSPYRNTEAFF.

The rearrangement joins TRBV7-2 to TRBJ2-7; TRBD2 aligns across 9 bases. The CDR3 sequence is 13 residues long. CDR1 and CDR2 from the germline V gene are SGHTA and FQGNSA. Trimming cost V 3 bases and J 7 bases; bases outside gene matches: 4. DNA of the CDR3: TGTGCCAGCAGCTTTGGCGGGAGGGTTGAGCAGTACTTC. This translates into CASSFGGRVEQYF.

The chain links TRBV15 to TRBJ2-6; a possible D gene is TRBD1 (5 bases). This CDR3 is 15 amino acids long. V shed 8 bases and J shed 0 bases, with 11 bases lying between them. CDR1 and CDR2 (germline): LNHNV, YYDKDF (reference sequence). The DNA of the CDR3 is TGTGCCACCGAAGACAGACACTCTGGGGCCAACGTCCTGACTTTC. Translating gives CATEDRHSGANVLTF.